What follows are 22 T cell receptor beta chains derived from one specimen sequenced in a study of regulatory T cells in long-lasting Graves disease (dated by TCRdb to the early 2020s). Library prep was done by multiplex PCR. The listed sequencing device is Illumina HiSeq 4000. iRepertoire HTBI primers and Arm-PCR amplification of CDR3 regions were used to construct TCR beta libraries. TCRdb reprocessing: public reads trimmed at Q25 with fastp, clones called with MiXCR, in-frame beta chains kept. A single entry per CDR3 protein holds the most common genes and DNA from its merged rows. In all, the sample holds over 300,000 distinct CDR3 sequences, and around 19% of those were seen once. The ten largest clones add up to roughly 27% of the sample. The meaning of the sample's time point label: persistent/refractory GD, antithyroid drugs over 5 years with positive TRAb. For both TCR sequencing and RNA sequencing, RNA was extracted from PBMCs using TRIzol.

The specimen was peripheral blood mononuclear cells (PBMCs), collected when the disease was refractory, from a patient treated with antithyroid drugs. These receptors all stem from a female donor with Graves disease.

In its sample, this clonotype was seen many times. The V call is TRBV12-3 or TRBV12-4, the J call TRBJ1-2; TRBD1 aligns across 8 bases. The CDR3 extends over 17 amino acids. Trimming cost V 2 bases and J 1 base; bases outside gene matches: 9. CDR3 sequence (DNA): TGTGCCAGCAGTTTAAGGGGGACAGGCGTCATTAACTATGGCTACACCTTC. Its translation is CASSLRGTGVINYGYTF.

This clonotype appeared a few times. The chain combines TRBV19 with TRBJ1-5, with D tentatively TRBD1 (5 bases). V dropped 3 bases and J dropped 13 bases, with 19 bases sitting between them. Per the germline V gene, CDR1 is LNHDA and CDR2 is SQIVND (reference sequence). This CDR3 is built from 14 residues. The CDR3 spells CASSMNGGARGQHF. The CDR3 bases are TGTGCCAGTAGTATGAATGGCGGGGCGCGGGGTCAGCATTTT.

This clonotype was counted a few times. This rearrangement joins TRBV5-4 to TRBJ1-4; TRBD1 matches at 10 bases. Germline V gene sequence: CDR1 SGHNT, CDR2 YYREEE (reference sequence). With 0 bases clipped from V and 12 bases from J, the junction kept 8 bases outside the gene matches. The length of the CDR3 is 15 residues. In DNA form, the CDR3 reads TGTGCCAGCAGCTTGGGAGGACAGGGGGAAAGGGAACTGTTTTTT. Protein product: CASSLGGQGERELFF.

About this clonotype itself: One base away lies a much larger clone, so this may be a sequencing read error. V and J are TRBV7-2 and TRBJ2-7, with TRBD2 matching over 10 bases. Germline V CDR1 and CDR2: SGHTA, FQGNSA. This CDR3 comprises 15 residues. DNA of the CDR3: TGTGCCAGCAGCCCCAGCGGGGGGGCATCCTACGAGCAGTGCTTC. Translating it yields CASSPSGGASYEQCF.

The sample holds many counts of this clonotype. The CDR3 bases are TGTGCCAGCAGCCAAGAATTGGGGTATGGTGGCTACACCTTC. Its protein product is CASSQELGYGGYTF. This chain joins TRBV3-1 and TRBJ1-2; no definite D call. Germline CDR1 is LGHDT and CDR2 is YNNKEL (reference sequence). CDR3 length equals 14 residues. The V gene lost 0 bases and the J gene lost 7 bases, with 12 bases spanning the gap.

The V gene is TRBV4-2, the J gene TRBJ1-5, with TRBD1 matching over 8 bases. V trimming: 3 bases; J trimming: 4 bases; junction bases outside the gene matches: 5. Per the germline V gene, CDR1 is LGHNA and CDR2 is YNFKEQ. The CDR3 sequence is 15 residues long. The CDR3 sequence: CASSQDQGANQPQHF. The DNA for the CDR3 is TGTGCCAGCAGCCAGGACCAGGGGGCAAATCAGCCCCAGCATTTT.

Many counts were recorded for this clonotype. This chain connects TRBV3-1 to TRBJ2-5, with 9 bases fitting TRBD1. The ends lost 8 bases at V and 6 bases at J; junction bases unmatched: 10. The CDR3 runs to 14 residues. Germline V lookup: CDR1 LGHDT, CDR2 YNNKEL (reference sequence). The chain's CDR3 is CASLGQGGHQTQYF. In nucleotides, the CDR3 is TGTGCCAGCTTGGGACAGGGAGGGCATCAGACCCAGTACTTC.

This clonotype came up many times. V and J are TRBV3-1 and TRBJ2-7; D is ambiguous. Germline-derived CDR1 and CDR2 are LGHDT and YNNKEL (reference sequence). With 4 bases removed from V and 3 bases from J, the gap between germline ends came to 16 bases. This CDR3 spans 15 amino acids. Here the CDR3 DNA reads TGTGCCAGCAGCCTTGGCTTGTCAGGCAACTACGAGCAGTACTTC. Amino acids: CASSLGLSGNYEQYF.

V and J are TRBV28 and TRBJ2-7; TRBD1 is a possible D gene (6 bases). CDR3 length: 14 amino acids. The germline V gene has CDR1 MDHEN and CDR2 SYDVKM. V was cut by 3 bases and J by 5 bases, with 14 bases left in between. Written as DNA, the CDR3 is TGTGCCAGCAGTTTGAGAGGGGGAGCCCACGAGCAGTACTTC. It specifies CASSLRGGAHEQYF.

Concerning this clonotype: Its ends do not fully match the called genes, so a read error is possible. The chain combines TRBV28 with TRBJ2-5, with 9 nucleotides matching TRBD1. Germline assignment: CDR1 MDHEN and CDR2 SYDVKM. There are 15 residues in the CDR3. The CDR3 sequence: CAGSLWDRERETQYF. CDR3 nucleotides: TGTGCCGGCAGTTTATGGGACAGGGAGCGAGAGACCCAGTACTTC.

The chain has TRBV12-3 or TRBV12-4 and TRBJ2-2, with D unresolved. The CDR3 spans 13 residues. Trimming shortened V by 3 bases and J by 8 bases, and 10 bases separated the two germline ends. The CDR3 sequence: CASSLGPGGELFF. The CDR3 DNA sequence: TGTGCCAGCAGTTTGGGTCCCGGAGGGGAGCTGTTTTTT.

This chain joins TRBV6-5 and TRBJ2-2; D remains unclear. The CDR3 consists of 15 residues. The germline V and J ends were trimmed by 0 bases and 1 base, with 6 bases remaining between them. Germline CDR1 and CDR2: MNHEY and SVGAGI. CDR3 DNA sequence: TGTGCCAGCAGTTACTCGAGTCAGAACACCGGGGAGCTGTTTTTT. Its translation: CASSYSSQNTGELFF.

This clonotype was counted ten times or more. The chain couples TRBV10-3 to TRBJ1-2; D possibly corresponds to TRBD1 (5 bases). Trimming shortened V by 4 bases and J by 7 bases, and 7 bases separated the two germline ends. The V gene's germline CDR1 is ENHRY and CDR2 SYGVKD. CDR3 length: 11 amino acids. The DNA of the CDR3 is TGTGCCATCAGTGCGACAGTTGGCTACACCTTC. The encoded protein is CAISATVGYTF.

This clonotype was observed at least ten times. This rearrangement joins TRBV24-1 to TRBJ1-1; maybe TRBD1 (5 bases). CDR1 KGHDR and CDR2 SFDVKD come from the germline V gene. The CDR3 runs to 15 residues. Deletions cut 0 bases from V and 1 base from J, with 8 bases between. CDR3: CATSDLPGENTEAFF. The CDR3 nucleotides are TGTGCCACCAGTGATTTGCCGGGGGAGAACACTGAAGCTTTCTTT.

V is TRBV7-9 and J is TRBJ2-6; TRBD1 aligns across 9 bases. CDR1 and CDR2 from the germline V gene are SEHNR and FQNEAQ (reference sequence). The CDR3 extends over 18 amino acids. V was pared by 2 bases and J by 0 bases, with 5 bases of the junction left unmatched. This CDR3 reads CASSLLGQGVSGANVLTF. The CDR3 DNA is TGTGCCAGCAGCTTATTGGGACAGGGTGTCTCTGGGGCCAACGTCCTGACTTTC.

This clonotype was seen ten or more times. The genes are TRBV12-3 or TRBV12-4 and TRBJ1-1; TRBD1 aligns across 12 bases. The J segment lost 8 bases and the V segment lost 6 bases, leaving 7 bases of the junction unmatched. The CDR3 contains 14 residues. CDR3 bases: TGTGCCAGCAGACAGGGACAGGGGGCTAGGGAAGCTTTCTTT. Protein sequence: CASRQGQGAREAFF.

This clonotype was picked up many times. CDR3 DNA sequence: TGTGCCAGCAGTTCGCCCGGGACAGGGCACTACGAGCAGTACTTC. It codes for CASSSPGTGHYEQYF. This chain uses TRBV6-2 or TRBV6-3 with TRBJ2-7; 9 nucleotides align to TRBD1. Germline V CDR1 and CDR2: MNHEY, SVGEGT. The J segment lost 3 bases and the V segment lost 4 bases, leaving 7 bases of the junction unmatched. The CDR3 is made up of 15 amino acids.

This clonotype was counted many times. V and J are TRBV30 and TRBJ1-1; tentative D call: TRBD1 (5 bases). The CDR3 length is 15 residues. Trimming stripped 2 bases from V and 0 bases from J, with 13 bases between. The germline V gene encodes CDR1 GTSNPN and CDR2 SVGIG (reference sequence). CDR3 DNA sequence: TGTGCCTGGAGTAGCACGGACACCCTGAACACTGAAGCTTTCTTT. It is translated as CAWSSTDTLNTEAFF.

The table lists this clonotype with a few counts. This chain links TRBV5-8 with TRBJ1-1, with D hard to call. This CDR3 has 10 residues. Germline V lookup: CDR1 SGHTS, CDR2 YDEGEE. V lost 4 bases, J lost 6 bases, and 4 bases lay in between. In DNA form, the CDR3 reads TGTGCCAGCAGCCCCCCTGAAGCTTTCTTT. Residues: CASSPPEAFF.

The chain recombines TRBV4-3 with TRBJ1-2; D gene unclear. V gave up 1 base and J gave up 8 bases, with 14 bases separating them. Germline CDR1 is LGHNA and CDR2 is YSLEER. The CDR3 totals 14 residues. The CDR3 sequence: CASSQGGGRNGYTF. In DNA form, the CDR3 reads TGCGCCAGCAGCCAAGGGGGAGGGAGGAACGGCTACACCTTC.

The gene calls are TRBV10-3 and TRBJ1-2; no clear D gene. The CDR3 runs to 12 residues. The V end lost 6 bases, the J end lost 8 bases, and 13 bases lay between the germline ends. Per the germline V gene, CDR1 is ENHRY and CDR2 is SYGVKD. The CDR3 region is CAIRVPGEGYTF. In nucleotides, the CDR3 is TGTGCCATCAGGGTTCCGGGAGAAGGCTACACCTTC.

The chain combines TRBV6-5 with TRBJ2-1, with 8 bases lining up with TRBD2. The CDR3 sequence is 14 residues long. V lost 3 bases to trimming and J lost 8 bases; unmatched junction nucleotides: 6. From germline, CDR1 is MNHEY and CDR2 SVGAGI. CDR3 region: CASSYGGRYHEQFF. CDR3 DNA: TGTGCCAGCAGTTATGGCGGGAGGTACCATGAGCAGTTCTTC.